This T cell receptor (beta chain) appears in the sequencing data of a study of T cell responses to AZD1222 COVID-19 vaccine. This CDR3 comprises 14 residues. The V end lost 0 bases, the J end lost 2 bases, and 8 bases lay between the germline ends. Germline V gives CDR1 SEHNR, CDR2 FQNEAQ (reference sequence). The table came from immunoSEQ multiplex PCR; TCRdb's copy has only in-frame clones and leaves some out. The sample includes over 140,000 clones, more than 85% of them seen just once. The sample in question was peripheral blood, obtained 28 days after the second AZD1222 dose. This TCR derives from an adult who received the AZD1222 COVID-19 vaccine. The chain is built from TRBV7-9 and TRBJ2-7; the D is unclear. CDR3 in amino acids: CASSLANTAYEQYF. CDR3 nucleotides: TGTGCCAGCAGCTTAGCGAACACCGCCTACGAGCAGTACTTC.